The T cell receptor (beta chain) described here comes from a study of human T cells and chemical hapten exposure (dated by TCRdb to the early 2020s). In the study overall: For sensitization, 2% DPC in acetone was applied to a 2 cm by 2 cm area of upper inner arm skin. Patients additionally received weekly therapeutic DPC doses to the scalp throughout the approximately 22-week study period. Patch testing on the upper back used Finn chambers containing 0.01% DPC, with scoring done after 6 days according to International Contact Dermatitis Research Group standards. The mostly female patient cohort included alopecia areata with under or over 50% scalp involvement, alopecia totalis and alopecia universalis. Libraries were pooled for sequencing, and per-sample TCR yields varied mainly because of small differences in library volumes within the pool. The study tracked peripheral blood TCR repertoire changes in vivo during primary and secondary sensitization to the hapten diphenylcyclopropenone (DPC) in alopecia patients. Blood samples were taken from patients before sensitization (week 0) and at 2, 6 and about 24 weeks after DPC sensitization. Around 29 alopecia patients provided blood for TCR sequencing at one to four time points (pre-sensitization, 2, 6 and 24 weeks).

The germline V gene specifies SQVTM as CDR1 and ANQGSEA as CDR2. From the cysteine through the phenylalanine, the CDR3 covers 13 amino acids. Only the CDR3 region is kept as DNA, spanning 39 bases read in frame from base 1. V and J are truncated by 4 bases and 7 bases respectively, leaving an intervening sequence of 14 bases. Concerning this clonotype itself: The antigen it binds to is not known. It has no much larger one-base neighbor in the sample; base qualities were not kept.

Study-level results and caveats: DPC sensitization did not change how many TCRs were above 1 in 1000 frequency, and no evidence was found of alterations in global repertoire structure. After repeated subsampling, changes were observed in the strength of the expansion versus patch-test correlation and in the threshold at which the correlation became significant. Compared with pre-sensitization or healthy control sets, expanded TCRs formed significantly more large CDR3 similarity clusters, which is consistent with antigen-driven responses. All patients had alopecia, a presumed autoimmune disease, so their immune response might differ from that of healthy individuals. Patch test score was positively correlated with the number of PT1 expanded TCRs, with significance at thresholds 8, 16 and 32 but not at 4.

Preparation of the library involved RACE. The sample was run on a NextSeq 500. During library preparation, unique molecular identifiers were attached to individual cDNA molecules so that TCRs could be counted quantitatively and reproducibly. From each blood RNA sample, both TCR alpha and TCR beta chains were sequenced. The study's processing was this. A median of approximately 96,000 TCRs per sample was observed, with a range of 23,224 to 690,600. The Decombinator software suite was used to annotate V, J and CDR3 in the TCR reads. For the PS versus PT1 abundance plots, all samples were subsampled to the same number of TCRs (28,000). Expanded TCRs were defined as absent before sensitization and observed at least eight times at the 2-week time point. TCRdb reanalyzed the raw reads on its own, using fastp at Q25 for trimming and MiXCR for clone calling, and kept in-frame beta chains. Each entry is one CDR3 protein sequence, shown with its most common DNA and genes. The V and J calls and clone size come from TCRdb's table, not from the authors' own analysis. The sample table contains about 120,000 distinct CDR3 sequences; only one count was recorded for roughly 13% of them. Together, the top ten hold approximately 0.89% of the sample.

Per the publication, the time point label means: patch test 1, 2 weeks after DPC sensitization. The sample's treatment or condition label is to be understood as: therapeutic diphenylcyclopropenone sensitization with weekly scalp DPC. At every patch-test visit, the blood draw took place before the patch test was put on. To be eligible, patients had to be aged 18 to 70, diagnosed with alopecia and judged suitable for DPC therapy, while pregnant patients were excluded. Total RNA was extracted from unfractionated whole blood that had been collected in Tempus Blood RNA tubes. The source is a man younger than 30 with alopecia areata. Some clones in this sample may be carry-over from other donors' samples. The specimen was whole blood, collected in connection with sensitization to the hapten diphenylcyclopropenone (DPC). Rearrangement joined TRBV29-1 to TRBJ2-1; 6 matching bases give a weak D call of TRBD1. This receptor has the CDR3 CSVGQGMGNEQFF. The sequenced DNA: TGCAGCGTTGGGCAGGGGATGGGGAATGAGCAGTTCTTC.